Listed here are 28 T cell receptor beta chains from one sample, sequenced in a study of STAT5B mutations in CD4+ large granular lymphocyte leukemia. Profiled with immunoSEQ multiplex PCR; TCRdb holds only in-frame clones, not every one. The data hold 30,000 to 40,000 clones, with around 80% observed a single time. Material for sequencing was CD4+ T cells from blood buffy coats. Receptors originate from a human donor in good health.

V usage is TRBV28 and J usage is TRBJ2-1; D gene unclear. CDR3 length: 12 amino acids. V dropped 6 bases and J dropped 6 bases, with 9 bases sitting between them. Germline CDR1 MDHEN, CDR2 SYDVKM. CDR3 region: CASSPPINEQFF. CDR3 DNA: TGTGCCAGCAGCCCCCCGATCAATGAGCAGTTCTTC. The whole variable domain, filled in from reference TRBV28 and TRBJ2-1, reads DVKVTQSSRYLVKRTGEKVFLECVQDMDHENMFWYRQDPGLGLRLIYFSYDVKMKEKGDIPEGYSVSREKKERFSLILESASTNQTSMYLCASSPPINEQFFGPGTRLTVL.

The rearrangement links TRBV4-1 to TRBJ2-2; D gene ambiguous. CDR1 is MGHRA, CDR2 YSYEKL, per germline. The CDR3 consists of 15 residues. Trimming removed 0 bases from V and 5 bases from J, with 10 bases in between. The CDR3, as DNA: TGCGCCAGCAGCCAAGATGGGCCGATGACCGGGGAGCTGTTTTTT. Translation: CASSQDGPMTGELFF.

This clone was recorded a few times. The V and J genes are TRBV9 and TRBJ1-1, with a weak D call TRBD1 (5 bases). The CDR3 has 15 amino acids. V lost 2 bases and J 0 bases, leaving 11 bases between the germline ends. CDR1 and CDR2 (germline): SGDLS, YYNGEE. The CDR3 loop reads CASSVEGRMNTEAFF. For the CDR3, the DNA is TGTGCCAGCAGCGTGGAGGGGCGGATGAACACTGAAGCTTTCTTT.

This chain uses TRBV11-2 with TRBJ2-7; 7 bases match TRBD1. Germline V CDR1 and CDR2: SGHAT, FQNNGV. V lost 5 bases to trimming and J lost 0 bases; unmatched junction nucleotides: 10. The CDR3 is 16 amino acids. CDR3 residues: CASSRSGQSRSYEQYF. In DNA form, the CDR3 reads TGTGCCAGCAGCCGCTCGGGACAGAGCCGCTCCTACGAGCAGTACTTC.

This clone was recorded a few times. The V call is TRBV18, the J call TRBJ1-1; D is unclear. Germline V gene lookup returns CDR1 KGHSH and CDR2 LQKENI. This CDR3 has 15 amino acids. V was cut by 0 bases and J by 0 bases, with 8 bases left in between. DNA for the CDR3: TGTGCCAGCTCACCACCGAGTGGCATGAACACTGAAGCTTTCTTT. This sequence encodes CASSPPSGMNTEAFF. The full variable domain, its missing parts supplied by reference TRBV18 and TRBJ1-1, is NAGVMQNPRHLVRRRGQEARLRCSPMKGHSHVYWYRQLPEEGLKFMVYLQKENIIDESGMPKERFSAEFPKEGPSILRIQQVVRGDSAAYFCASSPPSGMNTEAFFGQGTRLTVV.

This chain links TRBV30 with TRBJ1-2; D gene unclear. Germline values: CDR1 GTSNPN, CDR2 SVGIG (reference sequence). This CDR3 region has 10 residues. V was shortened by 4 bases and J by 2 bases, with 2 bases between the two germline ends. CDR3 bases: TGTGCCTGGAAAAACTATGGCTACACCTTC. Translation gives CAWKNYGYTF. Full variable domain (outside the CDR3, taken from reference TRBV30 and TRBJ1-2): SQTIHQWPATLVQPVGSPLSLECTVEGTSNPNLYWYRQAAGRGLQLLFYSVGIGQISSEVPQNLSASRPQDRQFILSSKKLLLSDSGFYLCAWKNYGYTFGSGTRLTVV.

V usage is TRBV4-1 and J usage is TRBJ2-2; D is possibly TRBD1 (5 bases). This CDR3 is built from 15 residues. Germline CDR1 MGHRA, CDR2 YSYEKL. The V gene lost 6 bases and the J gene lost 0 bases, with 11 bases spanning the gap. CDR3 sequence: CASRIGHANTGELFF. The CDR3 region has the DNA TGCGCCAGCAGGATAGGACATGCGAACACCGGGGAGCTGTTTTTT.

The CDR3 DNA reads TGTGCCAGCAGTCTGACAGGGGACTATGGCTACACCTTC. This gives the protein CASSLTGDYGYTF. The V and J genes are TRBV6-1 and TRBJ1-2; 8 bases agree with TRBD1. The CDR3 sequence is 13 residues long. V shed 5 bases, J shed 3 bases, and the junction held 2 bases outside the gene matches. Germline CDR1 and CDR2: MNHNS and SASEGT.

The V call is TRBV11-3, the J call TRBJ1-1; D gene ambiguous. Germline V lookup: CDR1 SGHNT, CDR2 YENEEA. CDR3 length: 15 residues. V lost 0 bases and J lost 6, with 14 bases in between. The CDR3 coding sequence is TGTGCCAGCAGCTTAGATCCCGGCCCCGGCGCTGAAGCTTTCTTT. It codes for CASSLDPGPGAEAFF.

This clone was seen a handful of times. The chain has TRBV7-9 and TRBJ2-1; a weak D match, TRBD1 (6 bases). V was trimmed by 8 bases and J by 4 bases, leaving 24 bases between them. The CDR3 spans 17 residues. Germline CDR1 is SEHNR and CDR2 is FQNEAQ (reference sequence). CDR3 DNA sequence: TGTGCCAGCCTCACGGACAGTTCCTACGGGGCATACAATGAGCAGTTCTTC. It is translated as CASLTDSSYGAYNEQFF.

The rearrangement uses TRBV5-5 and TRBJ2-3, with D maybe TRBD2 (6 bases). V dropped 1 base and J dropped 1 base, with 13 bases sitting between them. Germline V gene lookup returns CDR1 SGHKS and CDR2 YYEKEE (reference sequence). The CDR3 is made up of 16 amino acids. CDR3 sequence: CASSLFVGGGTDTQYF. CDR3 nucleotides: TGTGCCAGCAGCTTGTTTGTGGGAGGTGGCACAGATACGCAGTATTTT.

V gene TRBV6-1 combines with J gene TRBJ1-2; D perhaps matches TRBD1 (5 bases). Trimming removed 6 bases from V and 6 bases from J, with 17 bases in between. In germline, CDR1 is MNHNS, CDR2 SASEGT. The CDR3 is 14 residues long. CDR3 DNA sequence: TGTGCCAGCAGGACCCCGGGCAGGGCGAATGGCTACACCTTC. Its translation is CASRTPGRANGYTF.

The chain joins TRBV10-3 to TRBJ1-5; D is undetermined. Trimming pared 3 bases from V and 8 bases from J, leaving 14 bases between. The CDR3 contains 14 residues. The germline gives CDR1 ENHRY, CDR2 SYGVKD. As DNA, the CDR3 is TGTGCCATCAGTGAAAACCTCGTTGGGGAGCCCCAGCATTTT. Amino acids: CAISENLVGEPQHF.

This clone was detected only a few times. This chain links TRBV7-6 with TRBJ1-5; D gene ambiguous. This CDR3 has 13 amino acids. The germline gives CDR1 SGHVS, CDR2 FNYEAQ. V shed 0 bases and J shed 4 bases, with 4 bases lying between them. The CDR3 DNA follows: TGTGCCAGCAGCTTAGCCAAGAATCAGCCCCAGCATTTT. Translating gives CASSLAKNQPQHF.

The rearrangement links TRBV10-3 to TRBJ2-1; no reliable D call. Trimming pared 3 bases from V and 5 bases from J, leaving 8 bases between. Germline CDR1 reads ENHRY; CDR2 reads SYGVKD. The CDR3 consists of 13 residues. The CDR3 sequence is CAISEGVNNEQFF. The CDR3 DNA sequence: TGTGCCATCAGTGAAGGAGTAAACAATGAGCAGTTCTTC.

This clone was counted between two and nine times. CDR3: CASSDGDQPQHF. The CDR3 nucleotides read TGTGCCAGCTCGGACGGTGATCAGCCCCAGCATTTT. V and J are TRBV18 and TRBJ1-5; the D is unclear. From germline, CDR1 is KGHSH and CDR2 LQKENI. This CDR3 is 12 amino acids long. Trimming took off 6 bases at V and 5 bases at J, with 8 bases between the two ends.

The CDR3 nucleotides read TGTGCCAGCAGCCCCAGGACAAACTCCTACAATGAGCAGTTCTTC. It specifies CASSPRTNSYNEQFF. V is TRBV5-5 and J is TRBJ2-1, with TRBD1 as a possible D gene (5 bases). Deletions cut 4 bases from V and 0 bases from J, with 11 bases between. Germline-derived CDR1 and CDR2 are SGHKS and YYEKEE (reference sequence). CDR3 length equals 15 residues.

The chain links TRBV7-2 to TRBJ1-2; 9 bases align to TRBD1. The junction had 5 bases not matched to a gene; V was cut back by 5 bases and J by 1 base. Germline loops: CDR1 SGHTA, CDR2 FQGNSA. CDR3 length: 15 amino acids. CDR3 amino acids: CASSLYRGRNYGYTF. CDR3 nucleotides: TGTGCCAGCAGCCTCTACAGGGGGCGTAACTATGGCTACACCTTC.

This chain links TRBV4-2 with TRBJ2-7; 13 bases fit TRBD2. V was pared by 4 bases and J by 0 bases, with 9 bases of the junction left unmatched. CDR1 LGHNA and CDR2 YNFKEQ come from the germline V gene. The CDR3 extends over 18 amino acids. The DNA of the CDR3 is TGTGCCAGCAGCCTTCGGACTAGCGGGGGCCAGAGCTCCTACGAGCAGTACTTC. Amino acids: CASSLRTSGGQSSYEQYF.

The table lists this clone with a few counts. The V gene is TRBV5-4, the J gene TRBJ2-1, with D hard to call. The V gene's germline CDR1 is SGHNT and CDR2 YYREEE (reference sequence). The V and J ends lost 2 bases and 5 bases respectively, with 2 bases between them. The CDR3 is 11 residues long. CDR3 in DNA: TGTGCCAGCAGCTTCGACAATGAGCAGTTCTTC. Translated, it gives CASSFDNEQFF.

This clone has only one observation. The CDR3 here is CASSLHSTENTEAFF. CDR3 in DNA: TGCGCCAGCAGCTTGCATTCGACCGAGAACACTGAAGCTTTCTTT. The chain is built from TRBV5-1 and TRBJ1-1, with D uncertain. Per the germline V gene, CDR1 is SGHRS and CDR2 is YFSETQ. The length of the CDR3 is 15 residues. Deletions cut 1 base from V and 1 base from J, with 11 bases between.

The rearrangement links TRBV2 to TRBJ1-1; TRBD1 is a possible D gene (6 bases). This CDR3 comprises 13 residues. V lost 2 bases, J lost 5 bases, and 9 bases lay in between. Germline CDR1 reads SNHLY; CDR2 reads FYNNEI. The CDR3 loop reads CASSERGSTEAFF. Here the CDR3 DNA reads TGTGCCAGCAGTGAAAGGGGGAGTACTGAAGCTTTCTTT.

The chain's CDR3 is CASRVGLHSNQPQHF. The CDR3 nucleotides read TGCGCCAGCAGGGTGGGACTCCATAGCAATCAGCCCCAGCATTTT. The chain has TRBV5-1 and TRBJ1-5; D may be TRBD1 (5 bases). V was shortened by 5 bases and J by 0 bases, with 12 bases between the two germline ends. The germline CDR1 and CDR2 sequences are SGHRS and YFSETQ. The CDR3 has 15 amino acids.

V gene TRBV4-1 combines with J gene TRBJ1-3; D not certain. Trimming shortened V by 0 bases and J by 3 bases, and 15 bases separated the two germline ends. Germline CDR1 MGHRA, CDR2 YSYEKL. This CDR3 region has 17 residues. Here the CDR3 reads CASSQDRPVRGGNTIYF. The CDR3, as DNA: TGCGCCAGCAGCCAAGATCGTCCGGTTAGAGGTGGAAACACCATATATTTT.

The rearrangement links TRBV2 to TRBJ2-6; D not certain. V was pared by 5 bases and J by 1 base, with 18 bases between. Looked up from germline, CDR1 is SNHLY and CDR2 is FYNNEI. This CDR3 has 18 residues. In DNA form, the CDR3 reads TGTGCCAGCAGTCAGGACCCCCCGGCACTATCTGGGGCCAACGTCCTGACTTTC. It yields the protein CASSQDPPALSGANVLTF. Looking up the rest from reference TRBV2 and TRBJ2-6 gives the full variable domain: EPEVTQTPSHQVTQMGQEVILRCVPISNHLYFYWYRQILGQKVEFLVSFYNNEISEKSEIFDDQFSVERPDGSNFTLKIRSTKLEDSAMYFCASSQDPPALSGANVLTFGAGSRLTVL.

The rearrangement links TRBV19 to TRBJ2-7; perhaps TRBD1 as D (6 bases). V was trimmed by 8 bases and J by 4 bases, leaving 21 bases between them. The CDR3 loop spans 15 amino acids. CDR1 and CDR2 from the germline V gene are LNHDA and SQIVND (reference sequence). The CDR3: CASAIDRLGGYEQYF. CDR3 sequence (DNA): TGTGCCAGTGCGATCGACAGGCTTGGGGGTTACGAGCAGTACTTC.

V is TRBV5-1 and J is TRBJ2-2; 8 bases map to TRBD1. The V gene's germline CDR1 is SGHRS and CDR2 YFSETQ. V was clipped by 4 bases and J by 8 bases; unmatched bases: 10. This CDR3 is 15 amino acids long. DNA of the CDR3: TGCGCCAGCAGCACCGGGACAGGAGGGTTTGGGGAGCTGTTTTTT. Its protein product is CASSTGTGGFGELFF.

In this sample, this clone turned up a few times. The chain uses TRBV4-2 and TRBJ1-2, with D possibly TRBD1 on 6 matching bases. V was pared by 0 bases and J by 5 bases, with 13 bases between. From germline, CDR1 is LGHNA and CDR2 YNFKEQ. The CDR3 is 15 residues long. CDR3 sequence reads: CASSQEGGIGYGYTF. The CDR3 nucleotides are TGTGCCAGCAGCCAAGAAGGGGGTATAGGGTATGGCTACACCTTC.